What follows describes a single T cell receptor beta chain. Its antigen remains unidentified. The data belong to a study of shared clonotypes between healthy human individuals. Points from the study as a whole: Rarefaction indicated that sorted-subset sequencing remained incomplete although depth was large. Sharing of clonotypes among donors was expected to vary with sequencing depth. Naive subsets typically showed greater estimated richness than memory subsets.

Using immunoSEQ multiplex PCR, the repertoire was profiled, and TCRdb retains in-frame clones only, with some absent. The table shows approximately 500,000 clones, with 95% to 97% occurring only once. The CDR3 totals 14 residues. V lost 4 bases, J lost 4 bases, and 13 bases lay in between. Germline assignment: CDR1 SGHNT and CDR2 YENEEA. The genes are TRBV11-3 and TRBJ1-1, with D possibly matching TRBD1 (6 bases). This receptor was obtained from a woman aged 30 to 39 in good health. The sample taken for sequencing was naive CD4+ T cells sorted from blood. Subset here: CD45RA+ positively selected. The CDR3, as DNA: TGTGCCAGCAGCTCGAGACCACAGGGCACTGAAGCTTTCTTT. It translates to CASSSRPQGTEAFF.